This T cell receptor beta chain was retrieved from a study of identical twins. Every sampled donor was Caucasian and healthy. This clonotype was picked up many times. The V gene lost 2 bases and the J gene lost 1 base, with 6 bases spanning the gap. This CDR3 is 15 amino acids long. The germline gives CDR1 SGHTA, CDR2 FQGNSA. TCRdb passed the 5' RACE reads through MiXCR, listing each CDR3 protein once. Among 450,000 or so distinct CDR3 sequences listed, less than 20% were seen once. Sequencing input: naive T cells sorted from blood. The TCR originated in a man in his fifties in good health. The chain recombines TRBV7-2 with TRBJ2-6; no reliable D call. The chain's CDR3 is CASSLTLSGANVLTF. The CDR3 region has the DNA TGTGCCAGCAGCTTAACCCTGTCTGGGGCCAACGTCCTGACTTTC.